This T cell receptor beta chain was documented in a study of identical twins. TCRdb reprocessed the 5' RACE reads with MiXCR, giving one entry per CDR3 protein. Of some 560,000 distinct CDR3 sequences in the sample, 9.6% were seen once. Germline V gene sequence: CDR1 MNHEY, CDR2 SVGAGI. Trimming cost V 6 bases and J 4 bases; bases outside gene matches: 2. The CDR3 length is 12 residues. This same sample was also part of a study on yellow fever vaccine responses in identical twins.

Material: PBMCs. The rearrangement joins TRBV6-5 to TRBJ2-5; 7 nucleotides agree with TRBD1. This receptor was taken from a woman aged 18-29 years in good health. Here the CDR3 reads CASRQGTETQYF. Written as DNA, the CDR3 is TGTGCCAGCAGACAGGGGACAGAGACCCAGTACTTC.